Only a few counts were recorded for the clone carrying this TCR beta chain. Its cognate antigen is unknown. Three rounds of nested PCR, following a modified ARM-PCR protocol, produced the TCRbeta library. TCRdb used MiXCR to reprocess the multiplex PCR reads, holding one entry per CDR3 protein. The table has approximately 140,000 distinct CDR3 sequences, around 67% seen once. This specimen belongs to a study of tumor and adjacent non-tumor tissue in lung cancer. Points from the study as a whole: Normal lung showed higher cumulative top 100 clone frequency than tumor.

This CDR3 comprises 13 residues. Trimming took off 4 bases at V and 6 bases at J, with 11 bases between the two ends. Germline CDR1 is SGHDN and CDR2 is FVKESK. RNA was extracted from bulk tissue without any cell sorting. The sequence was collected from a man in his 60s with small cell lung cancer. This chain links TRBV14 with TRBJ2-3; D unresolved. The specimen sequenced was lung tumor tissue. This chain's CDR3 is CASSPRSWDTQYF. Here the CDR3 DNA reads TGTGCCAGCAGCCCGCGATCTTGGGATACGCAGTATTTT.